This entry is about one TCR beta chain. Its antigen remains unknown. The data derive from a study of Tregs in tolerant kidney transplant recipients. On the study more broadly: Activated donor B cells came from approximately 10-day culture on CD40L 3T3 cells.

The germline CDR1 and CDR2 sequences are MNHEY and SVGAGI. Trimming shortened V by 7 bases and J by 1 base, and 16 bases separated the two germline ends. The CDR3 has 15 residues. The method was immunoSEQ multiplex PCR; TCRdb's version includes in-frame clones alone and lacks a portion of them. Among over a thousand clones listed, over 40% were seen once. The chain uses TRBV6-5 and TRBJ1-2; D uncertain. The receptor comes from a human donor in good health. Sequencing was done on a sample of Tregs from blood grown in culture. The CDR3 is CASKEQPAFNYGYTF. CDR3 nucleotide sequence: TGTGCCAGCAAGGAGCAGCCAGCTTTTAACTATGGCTACACCTTC.